The 5 T cell receptor beta chains below all came from one sample that was sequenced in a study of blood T cell repertoires in COVID-19. Only in-frame clones appear in the TCRdb table, and some are missing; sequencing was by immunoSEQ multiplex PCR. The sample includes about 24,000 clones, approximately 88% of them seen just once. Source material: peripheral blood. The receptors shown here come from a man aged 65 to 85 with COVID-19, enrolled during active disease.

The rearrangement joins TRBV12-5 to TRBJ2-1; 13 positions agree with TRBD2. This CDR3 region has 17 residues. From germline, CDR1 is LGHNT and CDR2 FRNRAP. Unmatched junction bases numbered 6, after V lost 0 bases and J lost 7 bases. CDR3 amino acids: CASGLVYGTSGDNEQFF. CDR3 coding DNA: TGTGCTAGTGGTTTGGTCTACGGGACTAGCGGGGATAATGAGCAGTTCTTC.

This clone turned up a few times. This chain connects TRBV15 to TRBJ2-1; 11 bases agree with TRBD2. Germline CDR1 reads LNHNV; CDR2 reads YYDKDF (reference sequence). V lost 0 bases to trimming and J lost 9 bases; unmatched junction nucleotides: 10. This CDR3 has 17 residues. For the CDR3, the DNA is TGTGCCACCAGCAGAGATACGGAACTAGCGGGAGTTGGTGAGCAGTTCTTC. It encodes CATSRDTELAGVGEQFF. The entire variable domain, with the rest obtained from reference TRBV15 and TRBJ2-1, is as follows: DAMVIQNPRYQVTQFGKPVTLSCSQTLNHNVMYWYQQKSSQAPKLLFHYYDKDFNNEADTPDNFQSRRPNTSFCFLDIRSPGLGDTAMYLCATSRDTELAGVGEQFFGPGTRLTVL.

This clone was detected only a few times. The rearrangement joins TRBV4-2 to TRBJ2-2; the match to TRBD2 covers 8 bases. Looked up from germline, CDR1 is LGHNA and CDR2 is YNFKEQ. The CDR3 covers 17 residues. Trimming took 0 bases from V and 3 from J; bases not matched to a gene: 6. CDR3 residues: CASSQEGPSGYTGELFF. DNA of the CDR3: TGTGCCAGCAGCCAAGAAGGGCCTAGCGGGTACACCGGGGAGCTGTTTTTT.

The rearrangement joins TRBV19 to TRBJ2-1; maybe TRBD2 (7 bases). CDR1 and CDR2 from the germline V gene are LNHDA and SQIVND (reference sequence). The V end was cut by 6 bases, the J end by 5 bases, with 14 bases between. There are 14 residues in the CDR3. The CDR3 DNA reads as TGTGCCAGTAGCCTGGGGGGGCAGAACAATGAGCAGTTCTTC. Encoded protein: CASSLGGQNNEQFF.

The chain links TRBV7-9 to TRBJ2-7; 8 bases fit TRBD2. Germline CDR1 reads SEHNR; CDR2 reads FQNEAQ (reference sequence). The junction had 9 bases not matched to a gene; V was cut back by 1 base and J by 7 bases. The CDR3 consists of 15 residues. The CDR3 bases are TGTGCCAGCAGCTTAGAATTCGGGAGGGCCGAAGAGCAGTACTTC. It yields the protein CASSLEFGRAEEQYF. Full variable domain (outside the CDR3, taken from reference TRBV7-9 and TRBJ2-7): DTGVSQNPRHKITKRGQNVTFRCDPISEHNRLYWYRQTLGQGPEFLTYFQNEAQLEKSRLLSDRFSAERPKGSFSTLEIQRTEQGDSAMYLCASSLEFGRAEEQYFGPGTRLTVT.